This T cell receptor (beta chain) was sequenced in a study of T cell changes during pregnancy in multiple sclerosis. Repertoires were generated with immunoSEQ multiplex PCR, while TCRdb's copy carries only in-frame clones and drops some. This table has 95,000 to 150,000 clones, over 85% appearing once. The CDR3 is made up of 17 amino acids. CDR1 is SGHRS and CDR2 is YFSETQ in the germline V gene. The V gene lost 0 bases and the J gene lost 2 bases, with 16 bases spanning the gap. This specimen was peripheral blood, taken before pregnancy. This clonotype was sampled from a female donor with multiple sclerosis, enrolled in a pregnancy study. The chain combines TRBV5-1 with TRBJ2-3; maybe TRBD1 (5 bases). In nucleotides, the CDR3 is TGCGCCAGCAGCTTGGGCGGATCTCAGGGCGACACAGATACGCAGTATTTT. Its protein is CASSLGGSQGDTDTQYF.